This T cell receptor beta chain was recovered during a study of graft-versus-host responses after intestinal transplantation. Whole-study context: Anti-thymocyte globulin induction, then tacrolimus and steroids for approximately 3 years, went to all recipients.

TCRdb's copy holds only in-frame clones and misses some; the assay was immunoSEQ multiplex PCR. The sample includes around 14,000 clones, more than 30% of them seen just once. Findings of the study overall: Allografts from individuals with graft-donor T cell macrochimerism displayed high graft-versus-host to host-versus-graft clonal ratios.

Co-plated with around 200,000 CFSE-labeled responder cells were around 200,000 irradiated, violet-dye-labeled stimulator cells. The CDR3 length is 15 residues. Germline loops: CDR1 WSHSY, CDR2 SAAADI. Between the trimmed V and J ends, which lost 7 bases and 5 bases, there was a span of 21 bases. The sequence came from a human patient who received an intestinal transplant. This specimen consisted of alloreactive CD8+ T cells from a mixed lymphocyte reaction culture, obtained before intestinal transplant. Stated subset: CFSE-low proliferating T cells sorted from roughly six-day pre-transplant mixed lymphocyte reaction (GvH or HvG direction). The rearrangement uses TRBV10-2 and TRBJ2-7; possibly TRBD2 for D (5 bases). CDR3 in DNA: TGCGCCAGCATTAGTGGTTGGGGAGAGAAGGACGAGCAGTACTTC. It specifies CASISGWGEKDEQYF.